This T cell receptor (beta chain) was observed in a study of monozygotic twins with cystic fibrosis. The CDR3 spans 13 residues. Germline V lookup: CDR1 LNHNV, CDR2 YYDKDF (reference sequence). Between the trimmed V and J ends, which lost 3 bases and 0 bases, there was a span of 6 bases. Only in-frame clones appear in the TCRdb table, and some are missing; sequencing was by immunoSEQ multiplex PCR. The sample lists fewer than 30,000 clones, roughly nine tenths occurring once. Sequenced: blood. The chain recombines TRBV15 with TRBJ2-7; D not certain. The TCR comes from a girl aged 2 to 10 with cystic fibrosis. CDR3 region: CATSSPSSYEQYF. In nucleotides, the CDR3 is TGTGCCACCAGCAGTCCCTCCTCCTACGAGCAGTACTTC. The complete variable domain, with remaining parts taken from reference TRBV15 and TRBJ2-7, reads DAMVIQNPRYQVTQFGKPVTLSCSQTLNHNVMYWYQQKSSQAPKLLFHYYDKDFNNEADTPDNFQSRRPNTSFCFLDIRSPGLGDTAMYLCATSSPSSYEQYFGPGTRLTVT.